Following are 20 T cell receptor beta chains from one sample sequenced in a study of untreated major depressive disorder. Profiling relied on immunoSEQ multiplex PCR, and the TCRdb table lists in-frame clones only, not all of them. The table records more than 20,000 clones, 85% to 95% of them present only once. Material: CD4+ T cells from PBMCs. Source of these receptors: a man aged 25-45 years in good health.

The V call is TRBV18, the J call TRBJ2-7; TRBD2 matches 13 bases. The CDR3 runs to 15 residues. V shed 2 bases, J shed 5 bases, and the junction held 3 bases outside the gene matches. Germline CDR1 and CDR2: KGHSH and LQKENI. In DNA form, the CDR3 reads TGTGCCAGCTCACCAACTAGCGGGAGGGGGGACGAGCAGTACTTC. Its protein is CASSPTSGRGDEQYF.

The chain employs TRBV27 and TRBJ1-5; possibly TRBD1 for D (5 bases). Germline CDR1 and CDR2: MNHEY and SMNVEV (reference sequence). This CDR3 is built from 15 residues. Trimming stripped 2 bases from V and 7 bases from J, with 15 bases between. CDR3 region: CASSLGPQGGQPQHF. As DNA, the CDR3 is TGTGCCAGCAGTTTAGGGCCGCAGGGTGGCCAGCCCCAGCATTTT.

The chain couples TRBV29-1 to TRBJ2-4; perhaps D is TRBD1 or TRBD2 (5 bases each). The V end was cut by 4 bases, the J end by 8 bases, with 18 bases between. The CDR3 has 14 residues. Germline V gene sequence: CDR1 SQVTM, CDR2 ANQGSEA. The CDR3 loop is CSVAGLSGTDIQYF. The CDR3 DNA reads TGCAGCGTTGCAGGGCTGTCAGGGACGGACATTCAGTACTTC.

The V gene is TRBV2, the J gene TRBJ1-2; D remains ambiguous. The CDR3 length is 12 residues. Germline assignment: CDR1 SNHLY and CDR2 FYNNEI. Trimming removed 6 bases at V and 3 bases at J, with 8 bases between. CDR3 loop: CASRDGYYGYTF. The DNA for the CDR3 is TGTGCCAGCAGGGACGGCTACTATGGCTACACCTTC.

The rearrangement links TRBV18 to TRBJ1-4, with 7 bases identical to TRBD1. The trim removed 4 bases at V and 4 bases at J, leaving 6 bases unmatched. From germline, CDR1 is KGHSH and CDR2 LQKENI. The CDR3 sequence is 15 residues long. The CDR3 protein is CASSLRQGDNEKLFF. CDR3 DNA sequence: TGTGCCAGCTCACTCCGACAGGGTGATAATGAAAAACTGTTTTTT.

This chain joins TRBV18 and TRBJ1-2, with D perhaps TRBD1 (6 bases). V shed 3 bases and J shed 4 bases, with 21 bases lying between them. Germline V lookup: CDR1 KGHSH, CDR2 LQKENI. The CDR3 contains 17 residues. For the CDR3, the DNA is TGTGCCAGCTCACCCAAGGACAGCCTTGCGACTGCCTATGGCTACACCTTC. This sequence encodes CASSPKDSLATAYGYTF.

J is TRBJ2-5 and V is TRBV5-1; D may correspond to TRBD1 or TRBD2 (6 bases each). Deletions cut 4 bases from V and 4 bases from J, with 20 bases between. Germline V gene lookup returns CDR1 SGHRS and CDR2 YFSETQ. The CDR3 sequence is 16 residues long. CDR3 sequence (DNA): TGCGCCAGCAGCCTACAGGGTGGAGGGATCTTAGAGACCCAGTACTTC. Translated, it gives CASSLQGGGILETQYF.

This clone was observed once. The chain combines TRBV10-3 with TRBJ1-2, with a possible D match to TRBD1 (5 bases). V lost 4 bases to trimming and J lost 6 bases, with 12 bases between them. Germline lookup yields CDR1 ENHRY and CDR2 SYGVKD. The CDR3 runs 13 residues. This chain's CDR3 is CAISVGDSDGYTF. Written as DNA, the CDR3 is TGTGCCATCAGTGTTGGGGACTCAGATGGCTACACCTTC.

The genes are TRBV6-1 and TRBJ2-7; D is possibly TRBD1 or TRBD2 (6 bases each). The CDR3 is 14 amino acids. The ends were cut back, 1 base at V and 0 bases at J, with 7 bases in the middle. Germline V gives CDR1 MNHNS, CDR2 SASEGT. CDR3 coding DNA: TGTGCCAGCAGTGAAGGGGGGGCCTCCTACGAGCAGTACTTC. Translated: CASSEGGASYEQYF.

The gene calls are TRBV7-3 and TRBJ1-1; no clear D. The germline gives CDR1 SGHTA, CDR2 FQGTGA. V gave up 0 bases and J gave up 4 bases, with 12 bases separating them. The CDR3 is 15 amino acids. The DNA of the CDR3 is TGTGCCAGCAGCTTAACCGCGCGGGCGGGCACTGAAGCTTTCTTT. It specifies CASSLTARAGTEAFF.

This chain uses TRBV20-1 with TRBJ1-1, with D hard to call. The ends were cut back, 6 bases at V and 0 bases at J, with 5 bases in the middle. The CDR3 spans 11 residues. Germline CDR1 is DFQATT and CDR2 is SNEGSKA (reference sequence). The CDR3 bases are TGCAGTGCACCGATGAACACTGAAGCTTTCTTT. The encoded protein is CSAPMNTEAFF.

The chain joins TRBV9 to TRBJ2-7; 13 nucleotides match TRBD2. V trimming: 1 base; J trimming: 6 bases; junction bases outside the gene matches: 4. The CDR3 has 15 amino acids. Looked up from germline, CDR1 is SGDLS and CDR2 is YYNGEE. CDR3 residues: CASSVTSGRAVEQYF. CDR3 DNA sequence: TGTGCCAGCAGCGTAACTAGCGGGAGGGCCGTCGAGCAGTACTTC.

The chain couples TRBV27 to TRBJ1-2, with 9 bases lining up with TRBD1. This CDR3 comprises 17 residues. In germline, CDR1 is MNHEY, CDR2 SMNVEV (reference sequence). The junction had 18 bases not matched to a gene; V was cut back by 5 bases and J by 8 bases. CDR3 loop: CASSLDGQGRRRGGYTF. CDR3 sequence (DNA): TGTGCCAGCAGTCTAGACGGACAGGGGAGAAGAAGGGGCGGCTACACCTTC.

V gene TRBV7-9 combines with J gene TRBJ2-7; possibly TRBD1 or TRBD2 for D (5 bases each). This CDR3 region has 14 residues. V lost 4 bases to trimming and J lost 5 bases, with 15 bases between them. Germline CDR1 reads SEHNR; CDR2 reads FQNEAQ (reference sequence). Here the CDR3 DNA reads TGTGCCAGCAGCTGGGGGTCTGGTAAGGACGAGCAGTACTTC. It is translated as CASSWGSGKDEQYF.

The chain carries TRBV6-4 and TRBJ2-1, with 9 bases lining up with TRBD2. Germline V gene data show CDR1 as MRHNA and CDR2 as SNTAGT. J lost 7 bases, V lost 6 bases, and 7 bases had no gene match. The CDR3 totals 14 residues. The CDR3 protein is CASSAGGPGNEQFF. Written as DNA, the CDR3 is TGTGCCAGCAGCGCGGGAGGGCCTGGGAATGAGCAGTTCTTC.

This clone was found a few times. This chain links TRBV6-5 with TRBJ1-1; TRBD1 agrees at 8 bases. Germline V lookup: CDR1 MNHEY, CDR2 SVGAGI. Trimming cost V 4 bases and J 4 bases; bases outside gene matches: 11. CDR3 length: 16 residues. In nucleotides, the CDR3 is TGTGCCAGCAGTTTTGTACCTCAGGGGGCGGGCACTGAAGCTTTCTTT. It codes for CASSFVPQGAGTEAFF.

V and J are TRBV5-1 and TRBJ2-7; D is unresolved. The germline V gene encodes CDR1 SGHRS and CDR2 YFSETQ. There are 11 residues in the CDR3. Trimming took 4 bases from V and 4 from J, leaving 6 bases between them. The CDR3 protein is CASSTLYEQYF. CDR3 sequence (DNA): TGCGCCAGCAGCACATTGTACGAGCAGTACTTC. Full variable domain (missing parts from reference TRBV5-1 and TRBJ2-7): KAGVTQTPRYLIKTRGQQVTLSCSPISGHRSVSWYQQTPGQGLQFLFEYFSETQRNKGNFPGRFSGRQFSNSRSEMNVSTLELGDSALYLCASSTLYEQYFGPGTRLTVT.

The gene calls are TRBV5-1 and TRBJ2-7, with 8 bases identical to TRBD2. Germline lookup yields CDR1 SGHRS and CDR2 YFSETQ. The trim removed 0 bases at V and 7 bases at J, leaving 12 bases unmatched. CDR3 length equals 16 residues. The CDR3 DNA is TGCGCCAGCAGCTTGGTCCCTAGCGGGCCTCTACCGGAGCAGTACTTC. Translated, it gives CASSLVPSGPLPEQYF.

A single count supports this clone. DNA of the CDR3: TGTGCCAGCAGTGCTACTTCACAGGGCTACTATGGCTACACCTTC. As protein: CASSATSQGYYGYTF. The rearrangement links TRBV6-4 to TRBJ1-2; tentatively, D is TRBD1 (6 bases). Germline V lookup: CDR1 MRHNA, CDR2 SNTAGT. V was cut by 4 bases and J by 3 bases, with 15 bases left in between. The CDR3 is 15 residues long.

The V call is TRBV2, the J call TRBJ2-7; possible D gene TRBD2, 6 bases. CDR1 and CDR2 (germline): SNHLY, FYNNEI. V was shortened by 10 bases and J by 3 bases, with 16 bases between the two germline ends. The CDR3 extends over 13 amino acids. The CDR3 protein is CATRPGLRYEQYF. The CDR3 nucleotides are TGTGCCACCCGTCCGGGACTCCGCTACGAGCAGTACTTC.